Presented here are 27 T cell receptor beta chains from one specimen sequenced in a study of T cells in Graves' hyperthyroidism and ophthalmopathy. Amplification yielded TCR beta CDR3 regions, with RNA transcripts as the source. Primed by the HTBI set, a first-round RT-PCR was run on the TCR CDR3. MiXCR was run by TCRdb on the multiplex PCR reads, yielding one entry per CDR3 protein. Altogether 480,000 or so distinct CDR3 sequences are present, around 43% being singletons, with the ten largest covering around two fifths. Sequenced: peripheral blood or thyroid tissue (not recorded which). These receptors all come from an adult woman with Graves' disease, either hyperthyroidism or ophthalmopathy (not recorded which).

This clonotype was seen ten or more times. V and J are TRBV29-1 and TRBJ1-2, with D perhaps matching TRBD1 (5 bases). V was clipped by 7 bases and J by 4 bases, with 13 bases between them. The V gene's germline CDR1 is SQVTM and CDR2 ANQGSEA. This CDR3 comprises 12 residues. The DNA for the CDR3 is TGCAGCGGCGTGACAGATTTCTATGGCTACACCTTC. As protein: CSGVTDFYGYTF.

The chain is built from TRBV20-1 and TRBJ2-7, with a weak D call TRBD1 (6 bases). V was pared by 6 bases and J by 6 bases, with 15 bases between. The CDR3 totals 12 residues. CDR1 and CDR2 (germline): DFQATT, SNEGSKA (reference sequence). Written as DNA, the CDR3 is TGCAGTGCCCCGATAGGGGGTGGCGAGCAGTACTTC. Translation gives CSAPIGGGEQYF.

The table lists this clonotype with a few counts. This chain links TRBV19 with TRBJ1-2, with no clear D. The CDR3 runs 11 residues. Per germline, CDR1 LNHDA and CDR2 SQIVND (reference sequence). V was cut by 7 bases and J by 8 bases, with 11 bases left in between. The DNA for the CDR3 is TGTGCCAGTATCCCCTTGGGAGGCTACACCTTC. This codes for CASIPLGGYTF.

The V and J genes are TRBV4-1 and TRBJ2-7, with a possible D match to TRBD2 (5 bases). Deletions cut 5 bases from V and 6 bases from J, with 17 bases between. The CDR3 totals 14 residues. The germline gives CDR1 MGHRA, CDR2 YSYEKL. CDR3 residues: CASSVLGSPGEQYF. Written as DNA, the CDR3 is TGCGCCAGCAGCGTACTAGGCTCTCCCGGCGAGCAGTACTTC.

This clonotype was detected many times. This chain links TRBV20-1 with TRBJ1-2; 8 bases agree with TRBD1. Trimming removed 4 bases from V and 4 bases from J; junction bases left unmatched: 14. The germline V gene has CDR1 DFQATT and CDR2 SNEGSKA (reference sequence). This CDR3 is built from 16 residues. The CDR3 DNA follows: TGCAGTGCTAAAAGGACAGGGCGACAATCCTTCTATGGCTACACCTTC. This sequence encodes CSAKRTGRQSFYGYTF.

This clonotype has a count of ten or more. The V and J genes are TRBV11-2 and TRBJ1-1, with D perhaps matching TRBD1 (5 bases). The germline gives CDR1 SGHAT, CDR2 FQNNGV. Trimming pared 0 bases from V and 5 bases from J, leaving 22 bases between. The CDR3 consists of 18 residues. CDR3 in amino acids: CASSLDPFEVGGPTEAFF. As DNA, the CDR3 is TGTGCCAGCAGCTTAGATCCCTTCGAAGTGGGGGGTCCGACTGAAGCTTTCTTT. Drawing the rest from reference TRBV11-2 and TRBJ1-1, the complete variable domain is EAGVAQSPRYKIIEKRQSVAFWCNPISGHATLYWYQQILGQGPKLLIQFQNNGVVDDSQLPKDRFSAERLKGVDSTLKIQPAKLEDSAVYLCASSLDPFEVGGPTEAFFGQGTRLTVV.

There are many counts of this clonotype. This chain connects TRBV12-3 or TRBV12-4 to TRBJ1-5; TRBD1 is a possible D gene (6 bases). CDR3 size: 14 residues. V was clipped by 1 base and J by 4 bases, with 8 bases between them. The CDR3 DNA sequence: TGTGCCAGCAGTTTAGAGGACAGAAATCAGCCCCAGCATTTT. Encoded protein: CASSLEDRNQPQHF.

The chain joins TRBV29-1 to TRBJ1-2, with 10 bases matching TRBD1. The length of the CDR3 is 13 residues. The germline V gene encodes CDR1 SQVTM and CDR2 ANQGSEA. V was pared by 7 bases and J by 7 bases, with 9 bases of the junction left unmatched. In DNA form, the CDR3 reads TGCAGCGCGCCGACAGGGGGCATTTCTGGCTACACCTTC. Protein sequence: CSAPTGGISGYTF. Combining the CDR3 with reference TRBV29-1 and TRBJ1-2 gives the whole variable domain SAVISQKPSRDICQRGTSLTIQCQVDSQVTMMFWYRQQPGQSLTLIATANQGSEATYESGFVIDKFPISRPNLTFSTLTVSNMSPEDSSIYLCSAPTGGISGYTFGSGTRLTVV.

This clonotype was seen repeatedly, ten times or more. The rearrangement joins TRBV7-2 to TRBJ1-3, with 7 bases lining up with TRBD1. Germline loops: CDR1 SGHTA, CDR2 FQGNSA. This CDR3 is built from 16 residues. Trimming cost V 5 bases and J 0 bases; bases outside gene matches: 7. CDR3 DNA sequence: TGTGCCAGCAGCCTTCATCGACAGGGCTCTGGAAACACCATATATTTT. It specifies CASSLHRQGSGNTIYF.

The chain recombines TRBV9 with TRBJ1-1; TRBD1 matches 7 bases. J was trimmed by 7 bases and V by 0 bases; bases with no gene match: 6. The germline gives CDR1 SGDLS, CDR2 YYNGEE. The CDR3 runs 14 residues. Here the CDR3 reads CASSVAGTDYEAFF. The CDR3 DNA follows: TGTGCCAGCAGCGTAGCCGGGACAGATTATGAAGCTTTCTTT.

In its sample, this clonotype was seen a few times. The chain has TRBV20-1 and TRBJ1-6; D may be TRBD1 (6 bases). Germline lookup yields CDR1 DFQATT and CDR2 SNEGSKA (reference sequence). V lost 6 bases to trimming and J lost 9 bases, with 24 bases between them. The CDR3 spans 16 residues. This CDR3 is CSAPPQSGGAFSPLHF. In nucleotides, the CDR3 is TGCAGTGCCCCCCCCCAGTCGGGGGGGGCTTTTTCACCCCTCCACTTT.

The chain couples TRBV20-1 to TRBJ2-5, with D possibly being TRBD2 (7 bases). CDR3 length equals 13 residues. V was pared by 5 bases and J by 4 bases, with 14 bases between. CDR1 is DFQATT and CDR2 is SNEGSKA in the germline V gene (reference sequence). The CDR3 DNA follows: TGCAGTGCTGGGCGGGGGCCGGGAGAGACCCAGTACTTC. Its protein is CSAGRGPGETQYF.

The rearrangement joins TRBV11-2 to TRBJ2-7, with 7 bases that match TRBD1. This CDR3 contains 16 residues. Trimming took 1 base from V and 1 from J; bases not matched to a gene: 7. Germline values: CDR1 SGHAT, CDR2 FQNNGV. CDR3 DNA: TGTGCCAGCAGCTTAGGTCCATTGGGACAGTCCTACGAGCAGTACTTC. Residues: CASSLGPLGQSYEQYF. The full variable domain, in which reference TRBV11-2 and TRBJ2-7 provide the parts outside the CDR3, is EAGVAQSPRYKIIEKRQSVAFWCNPISGHATLYWYQQILGQGPKLLIQFQNNGVVDDSQLPKDRFSAERLKGVDSTLKIQPAKLEDSAVYLCASSLGPLGQSYEQYFGPGTRLTVT.

This chain joins TRBV19 and TRBJ2-7; D may be TRBD1 (6 bases). CDR1 is LNHDA and CDR2 is SQIVND in the germline V gene (reference sequence). Trimming removed 0 bases from V and 4 bases from J, with 13 bases in between. There are 15 residues in the CDR3. CDR3 loop: CASSIDATGFYEQYF. In DNA, the CDR3 is TGTGCCAGTAGTATAGACGCCACAGGGTTTTACGAGCAGTACTTC.

The chain recombines TRBV6-1 with TRBJ2-5, with 8 bases matching TRBD2. Germline V lookup: CDR1 MNHNS, CDR2 SASEGT. This CDR3 contains 13 residues. V lost 7 bases to trimming and J lost 5 bases; unmatched junction nucleotides: 6. Written as DNA, the CDR3 is TGTGCCAGCACCTCGGGGGGGCCGGAGACCCAGTACTTC. Protein product: CASTSGGPETQYF.

With respect to this clonotype: The junction does not match germline at one end; this may be a read error. V usage is TRBV11-2 and J usage is TRBJ2-7; D is perhaps TRBD2 (5 bases). Looked up from germline, CDR1 is SGHAT and CDR2 is FQNNGV. The CDR3 extends over 12 amino acids. The CDR3, as DNA: TGTGCCAGCAGTTCCAATACCGGGGAGCTGTACTTC. Its protein is CASSSNTGELYF. Filled out from reference TRBV11-2 and TRBJ2-7, the complete variable domain reads EAGVAQSPRYKIIEKRQSVAFWCNPISGHATLYWYQQILGQGPKLLIQFQNNGVVDDSQLPKDRFSAERLKGVDSTLKIQPAKLEDSAVYLCASSSNTGELYFGPGTRLTVT.

The chain is built from TRBV5-1 and TRBJ1-5, with D possibly being TRBD1 (5 bases). Trimming removed 7 bases from V and 7 bases from J, with 15 bases in between. The CDR3 is 13 residues long. Germline V gene lookup returns CDR1 SGHRS and CDR2 YFSETQ. The CDR3 reads CASLGQGGQPQHF. The DNA for the CDR3 is TGCGCCAGCCTGGGGCAGGGAGGACAGCCCCAGCATTTT.

This clonotype was detected only a few times. The chain combines TRBV10-3 with TRBJ2-5, with 7 bases aligning to TRBD1. V was clipped by 10 bases and J by 0 bases; unmatched bases: 23. The length of the CDR3 is 19 residues. Per the germline V gene, CDR1 is ENHRY and CDR2 is SYGVKD. The CDR3 loop is CATPTGLSTEGTYQETQYF. Here the CDR3 DNA reads TGTGCCACCCCGACAGGGTTGAGCACTGAAGGCACGTACCAAGAGACCCAGTACTTC.

The chain has TRBV29-1 and TRBJ1-2; 8 positions agree with TRBD1. The CDR3 runs 16 residues. The V gene end was trimmed by 3 bases and the J gene end by 4 bases; junction bases not matched to a gene: 13. Germline V gene data show CDR1 as SQVTM and CDR2 as ANQGSEA. The CDR3 protein is CSVEGTGRGGAYGYTF. CDR3 DNA sequence: TGCAGCGTTGAGGGGACAGGAAGGGGTGGTGCCTATGGCTACACCTTC.

Many counts were recorded for this clonotype. The chain uses TRBV6-2 or TRBV6-3 and TRBJ2-5, with TRBD1 matching 9 bases. After removal of 6 bases from V and 4 bases from J, the junction contained 12 bases not matched to a gene. Germline-derived CDR1 and CDR2 are MNHEY and SVGEGT. The CDR3 covers 16 residues. CDR3 nucleotides: TGTGCCAGCAGCAACCTCCCGGGACAGGGCCCAGAGACCCAGTACTTC. It translates to CASSNLPGQGPETQYF.

The V gene is TRBV12-3 or TRBV12-4, the J gene TRBJ1-5; 8 nucleotides agree with TRBD1. The DNA end is a closer match to TRBJ1-6, so the J assignment may be wrong. The CDR3 loop spans 14 amino acids. DNA of the CDR3: TGTGCCAGCAGCCGACAGGGGATGCATTCACCCCTCCACTTT. As protein: CASSRQGMHSPLHF.

This clonotype was seen only a few times. The rearrangement links TRBV2 to TRBJ2-5, with 7 bases that match TRBD2. Trimming took 8 bases from V and 5 from J; bases not matched to a gene: 11. The CDR3 is 14 amino acids. Germline V gene data show CDR1 as SNHLY and CDR2 as FYNNEI. The CDR3 loop is CASCPGGSGETQYF. The CDR3 DNA reads TGTGCCAGCTGCCCCGGCGGGAGTGGCGAGACCCAGTACTTC. The full variable domain, completed using reference TRBV2 and TRBJ2-5, is EPEVTQTPSHQVTQMGQEVILRCVPISNHLYFYWYRQILGQKVEFLVSFYNNEISEKSEIFDDQFSVERPDGSNFTLKIRSTKLEDSAMYFCASCPGGSGETQYFGPGTRLLVL.

This clonotype was seen at least ten times. The chain joins TRBV9 to TRBJ2-5; D not resolved. Per germline, CDR1 SGDLS and CDR2 YYNGEE. The CDR3 sequence is 14 residues long. V shed 0 bases and J shed 5 bases, with 11 bases lying between them. The CDR3 coding sequence is TGTGCCAGCAGCGTAGTAACGGATTCGGAGACCCAGTACTTC. This gives the protein CASSVVTDSETQYF.

The chain joins TRBV7-2 to TRBJ2-2, with TRBD2 matching 7 bases. The germline gives CDR1 SGHTA, CDR2 FQGNSA. This CDR3 comprises 15 residues. J lost 5 bases, V lost 2 bases, and 5 bases had no gene match. In nucleotides, the CDR3 is TGTGCCAGCAGCTTACTAGCGGCGGGTACCGGGGAGCTGTTTTTT. This gives the protein CASSLLAAGTGELFF.

The table lists this clonotype with a few counts. This chain connects TRBV30 to TRBJ2-2; perhaps TRBD2 as D (5 bases). CDR1 and CDR2 (germline): GTSNPN, SVGIG (reference sequence). The CDR3 loop spans 13 amino acids. With 2 bases removed from V and 4 bases from J, the gap between germline ends came to 8 bases. The CDR3 DNA is TGTGCCTGGAGTAGGAGGACCACCGGGGAGCTGTTTTTT. It encodes CAWSRRTTGELFF.

With regard to this clonotype: Since a much larger clone is just one base distant, this may be a read error. This chain's CDR3 is CASSEWKGADTQYF. The CDR3 DNA reads TGTGCCAGCAGTGAATGGAAGGGGGCAGATACGCAGTATTTT. The chain has TRBV25-1 and TRBJ2-3; weak D call: TRBD1 (6 bases). Per germline, CDR1 MGHDK and CDR2 SYGVNS. V gave up 1 base and J gave up 4 bases, with 9 bases separating them. This CDR3 has 14 residues.

The chain uses TRBV2 and TRBJ2-2; D uncertain. The CDR3 is made up of 13 amino acids. Per germline, CDR1 SNHLY and CDR2 FYNNEI. Trimming cost V 6 bases and J 9 bases, with 14 bases left between them. In nucleotides, the CDR3 is TGTGCCAGCAGGGATTCTGGCACTTGGGAGCTGTTTTTT. Translated: CASRDSGTWELFF. Using reference TRBV2 and TRBJ2-2 for the parts outside the CDR3, the full variable domain is EPEVTQTPSHQVTQMGQEVILRCVPISNHLYFYWYRQILGQKVEFLVSFYNNEISEKSEIFDDQFSVERPDGSNFTLKIRSTKLEDSAMYFCASRDSGTWELFFGEGSRLTVL.